This T cell receptor (beta chain) was obtained from a study of CD8+CD57+ T cells in acquired aplastic anemia. Germline V gene lookup returns CDR1 SGDLS and CDR2 YYNGEE. This CDR3 is 16 amino acids long. Trimming removed 3 bases at V and 4 bases at J, with 19 bases between. Profiles of TCR beta VDJ and CDR3 were generated from a genomic DNA template. Using its own MiXCR run on the reads, TCRdb lists one record per CDR3 protein. Of 35,000 to 40,000 distinct CDR3 sequences in the sample, more than 75% were seen once. V usage is TRBV9 and J usage is TRBJ1-2; possibly TRBD1 for D (5 bases). The sequenced material came from sorted CD4+, CD8+, or CD8+CD57+ T cells (not recorded which) from PBMCs. This clonotype was obtained from a human donor in good health, serving as a control. CDR3 bases: TGTGCCAGCAGCGACGGACCGGGACGGGGCGCCTATGGCTACACCTTC. It specifies CASSDGPGRGAYGYTF.